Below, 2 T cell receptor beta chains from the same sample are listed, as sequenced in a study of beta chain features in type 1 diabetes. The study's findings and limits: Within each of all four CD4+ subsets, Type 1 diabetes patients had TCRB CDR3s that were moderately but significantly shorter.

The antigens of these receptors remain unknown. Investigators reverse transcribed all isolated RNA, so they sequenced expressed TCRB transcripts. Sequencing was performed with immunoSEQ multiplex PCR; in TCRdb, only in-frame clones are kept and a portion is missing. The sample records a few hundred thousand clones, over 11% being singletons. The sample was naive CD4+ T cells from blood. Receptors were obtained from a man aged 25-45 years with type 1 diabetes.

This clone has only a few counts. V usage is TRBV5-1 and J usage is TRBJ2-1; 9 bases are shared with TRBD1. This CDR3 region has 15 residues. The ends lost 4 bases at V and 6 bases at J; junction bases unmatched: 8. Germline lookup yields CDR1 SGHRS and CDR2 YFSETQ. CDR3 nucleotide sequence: TGCGCCAGCAGCCGTCCCGGGACAGGGATCAATGAGCAGTTCTTC. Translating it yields CASSRPGTGINEQFF. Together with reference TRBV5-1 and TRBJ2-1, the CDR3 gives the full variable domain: KAGVTQTPRYLIKTRGQQVTLSCSPISGHRSVSWYQQTPGQGLQFLFEYFSETQRNKGNFPGRFSGRQFSNSRSEMNVSTLELGDSALYLCASSRPGTGINEQFFGPGTRLTVL.

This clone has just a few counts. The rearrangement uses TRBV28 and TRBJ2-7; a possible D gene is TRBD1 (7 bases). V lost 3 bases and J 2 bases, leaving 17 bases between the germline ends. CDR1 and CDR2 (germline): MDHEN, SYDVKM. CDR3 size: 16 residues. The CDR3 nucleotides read TGTGCCAGCAGTTTCATCGCGGGACAGTTTACCTACGAGCAGTACTTC. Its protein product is CASSFIAGQFTYEQYF.